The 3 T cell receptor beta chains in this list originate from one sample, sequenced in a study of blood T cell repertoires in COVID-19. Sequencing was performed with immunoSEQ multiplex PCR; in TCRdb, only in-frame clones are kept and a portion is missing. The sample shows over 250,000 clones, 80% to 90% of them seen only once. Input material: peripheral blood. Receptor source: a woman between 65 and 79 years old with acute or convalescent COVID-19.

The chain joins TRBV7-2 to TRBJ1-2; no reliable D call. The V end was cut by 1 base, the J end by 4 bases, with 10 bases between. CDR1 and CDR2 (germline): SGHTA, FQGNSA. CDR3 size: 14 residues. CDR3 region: CASSLVGGSYGYTF. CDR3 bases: TGTGCCAGCAGCTTAGTAGGAGGGAGCTATGGCTACACCTTC.

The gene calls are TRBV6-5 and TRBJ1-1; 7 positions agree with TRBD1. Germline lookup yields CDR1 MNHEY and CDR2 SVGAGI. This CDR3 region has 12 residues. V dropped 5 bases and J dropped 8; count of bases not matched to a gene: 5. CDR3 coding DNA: TGTGCCAGCAGTCACCGGGACAGCGAAGCTTTCTTT. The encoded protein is CASSHRDSEAFF.

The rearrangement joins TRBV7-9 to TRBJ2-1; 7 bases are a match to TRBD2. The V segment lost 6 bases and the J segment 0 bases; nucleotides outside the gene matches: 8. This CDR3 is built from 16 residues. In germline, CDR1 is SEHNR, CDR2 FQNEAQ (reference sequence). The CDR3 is CASRAVRGSSYNEQFF. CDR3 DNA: TGTGCCAGCAGGGCGGTCCGCGGGAGCTCCTACAATGAGCAGTTCTTC.